This record covers a single T cell receptor (beta chain). The data were taken from a study of shared clonotypes between healthy human individuals. Recent vaccinations or acute infections were absent in the healthy HIV-negative adult donors. In germline, CDR1 is SGHAT, CDR2 FQNNGV. The length of the CDR3 is 13 residues. V shed 5 bases and J 10 bases; nucleotides not matched to a gene: 7. Measured with immunoSEQ multiplex PCR; TCRdb has only the in-frame clones, and not every one. The sample contains 2,500,000 or so clones, 85% to 95% of which appear only once. The sequenced sample was naive CD4+ T cells from PBMCs. Regarding subset: CD45RA+ positively selected. This receptor was obtained from a man younger than 35 in good health. Some clones in this sample may be carry-over from other donors' samples. V gene TRBV11-2 combines with J gene TRBJ2-1, with 8 bases lining up with TRBD2. The CDR3: CASSMQTSAEQFF. Written as DNA, the CDR3 is TGTGCCAGCAGCATGCAGACTAGCGCCGAGCAGTTCTTC.